Reported below is one TCR beta chain. The data were obtained in a study of Tregs in tolerant kidney transplant recipients. Only in-frame clones appear in the TCRdb table, and some are missing; sequencing was by immunoSEQ multiplex PCR. The sample contains tens of thousands of clones, 95% to 98% of which appear only once. The receptor's source is a human donor who received a combined kidney and bone marrow transplant. The input for sequencing was Tregs from blood, taken before the transplant.

The CDR3 coding sequence is TGTGCCAGCAGCCAAGATCGGTTGGGACACCCCGAGCAGTACTTC. Amino acid sequence: CASSQDRLGHPEQYF. The genes are TRBV14 and TRBJ2-7, with D tentatively TRBD1 (6 bases). The germline CDR1 and CDR2 sequences are SGHDN and FVKESK. V was pared by 0 bases and J by 6 bases, with 15 bases between. This CDR3 is built from 15 residues.